Each of the 22 T cell receptor beta chains below was sequenced from the same sample in a study of cytotoxic CD8 clonotypes in ibrutinib-treated CLL. The protocol was immunoSEQ multiplex PCR, while the TCRdb copy is restricted to in-frame clones and leaves out a portion. The repertoire holds more than 140,000 clones, roughly 77% seen once, with about 29% in the top ten. The sequencing used PBMCs, collected after 12 months of ibrutinib treatment. The receptors shown here come from a human donor with chronic lymphocytic leukemia.

This chain uses TRBV6-5 with TRBJ2-4; D is unresolved. The germline CDR1 and CDR2 sequences are MNHEY and SVGAGI. V lost 0 bases, J lost 5 bases, and 8 bases lay in between. The CDR3 runs to 14 residues. In DNA, the CDR3 is TGTGCCAGCAGTTACTCTGGATCGCAAAACATTCAGTACTTC. Protein product: CASSYSGSQNIQYF.

The chain couples TRBV9 to TRBJ2-2; TRBD1 or TRBD2 may be the D gene (5 bases each). CDR3 size: 15 residues. CDR1 and CDR2 (germline): SGDLS, YYNGEE. With 0 bases removed from V and 1 base from J, the gap between germline ends came to 7 bases. The CDR3 region has the DNA TGTGCCAGCAGCGTAGGGGGGATGAACACCGGGGAGCTGTTTTTT. Translated, it gives CASSVGGMNTGELFF.

The chain links TRBV28 to TRBJ1-5; 8 nucleotides agree with TRBD1. The CDR3 has 18 amino acids. Looked up from germline, CDR1 is MDHEN and CDR2 is SYDVKM. The junction had 10 bases not matched to a gene; V was cut back by 3 bases and J by 0 bases. Here the CDR3 reads CASSFPQGGDYSNQPQHF. CDR3 sequence (DNA): TGTGCCAGCAGTTTTCCACAGGGGGGGGATTATAGCAATCAGCCCCAGCATTTT.

The J gene is TRBJ2-5, the V gene TRBV7-9, with 8 bases fitting TRBD1. The V segment lost 1 base and the J segment 9 bases; nucleotides outside the gene matches: 7. Germline V gene lookup returns CDR1 SEHNR and CDR2 FQNEAQ (reference sequence). The CDR3 consists of 14 residues. The chain's CDR3 is CASSLGGQDGAQYF. Here the CDR3 DNA reads TGTGCCAGCAGCTTAGGGGGACAGGACGGGGCCCAGTACTTC.

The chain recombines TRBV18 with TRBJ1-3, with 7 bases aligning to TRBD1. The V gene end was trimmed by 3 bases and the J gene end by 8 bases; junction bases not matched to a gene: 13. Looked up from germline, CDR1 is KGHSH and CDR2 is LQKENI. The CDR3 has 16 residues. The CDR3 DNA reads as TGTGCCAGCTCACCTGAACGAACAGGGGTCGGAGACACCATATATTTT. It encodes CASSPERTGVGDTIYF.

This chain connects TRBV4-1 to TRBJ1-5; D gene unclear. Germline V CDR1 and CDR2: MGHRA, YSYEKL. The V gene lost 1 base and the J gene lost 7 bases, with 11 bases spanning the gap. This CDR3 has 14 amino acids. The CDR3 region has the DNA TGCGCCAGCAGCCAAGGACGCGGATTCCAGCCCCAGCATTTT. Translating gives CASSQGRGFQPQHF.

The chain couples TRBV28 to TRBJ2-7; D might be TRBD2 (7 bases). Per the germline V gene, CDR1 is MDHEN and CDR2 is SYDVKM. This CDR3 is 14 amino acids long. V dropped 6 bases and J dropped 3 bases, with 15 bases sitting between them. CDR3 sequence (DNA): TGTGCCAGCAGCCTAGGGGGGGCTGGCTACGAGCAGTACTTC. Translating it yields CASSLGGAGYEQYF.

This clone has only one observation. The V and J genes are TRBV5-5 and TRBJ2-4, with 8 bases that match TRBD2. After removal of 4 bases from V and 5 bases from J, the junction contained 11 bases not matched to a gene. Germline loops: CDR1 SGHKS, CDR2 YYEKEE (reference sequence). The CDR3 contains 16 residues. The CDR3 DNA reads as TGTGCCAGCAGCCCGTCGGGAGGGGCGGCCCAAAACATTCAGTACTTC. This codes for CASSPSGGAAQNIQYF.

The chain is built from TRBV21-1 and TRBJ1-5. TRBV21-1 is shown as a pseudogene. The CDR3 runs to 13 residues. CDR3 loop: CASPGGSNQPQHF. The CDR3 DNA reads as TGTGCCAGTCCTGGGGGGAGCAATCAGCCCCAGCATTTT.

This clone was picked up many times. J is TRBJ2-1 and V is TRBV27; D is undetermined. Germline CDR1 MNHEY, CDR2 SMNVEV (reference sequence). The length of the CDR3 is 15 residues. The V gene lost 6 bases and the J gene lost 1 base, with 13 bases spanning the gap. The chain's CDR3 is CASSVGVGSYNEQFF. DNA for the CDR3: TGTGCCAGCAGCGTGGGTGTGGGTTCCTACAATGAGCAGTTCTTC.

This chain joins TRBV5-1 and TRBJ2-6; D is undetermined. This CDR3 region has 15 residues. Trimming cost V 0 bases and J 4 bases, with 8 bases left between them. Germline V gives CDR1 SGHRS, CDR2 YFSETQ. CDR3 region: CASSLGQEGANVLTF. CDR3 in DNA: TGCGCCAGCAGCTTGGGTCAGGAAGGGGCCAACGTCCTGACTTTC.

This chain connects TRBV7-2 to TRBJ1-4; the match to TRBD1 covers 10 bases. Germline loops: CDR1 SGHTA, CDR2 FQGNSA. The V segment lost 5 bases and the J segment 8 bases; nucleotides outside the gene matches: 8. The CDR3 is made up of 15 amino acids. CDR3: CASSPFGTGEEKLFF. The CDR3 DNA sequence: TGTGCCAGCAGCCCGTTCGGGACAGGGGAGGAAAAACTGTTTTTT.

This clone was counted once. The gene calls are TRBV19 and TRBJ2-5; 11 bases line up with TRBD2. The CDR3 is 15 residues long. CDR1 is LNHDA and CDR2 is SQIVND in the germline V gene (reference sequence). V lost 4 bases and J lost 5; bases outside the gene matches: 6. The CDR3 sequence is CASSNSGGALETQYF. DNA for the CDR3: TGTGCCAGTAGTAATAGCGGGGGGGCCTTGGAGACCCAGTACTTC.

The V gene is TRBV7-2, the J gene TRBJ2-1, with 12 bases that match TRBD2. The CDR3 consists of 18 residues. CDR1 SGHTA and CDR2 FQGNSA come from the germline V gene. The V segment lost 1 base and the J segment 0 bases; nucleotides outside the gene matches: 4. The CDR3 nucleotides are TGTGCCAGCAGCTTAGGACTAGCGGGAGAACCCTCCTACAATGAGCAGTTCTTC. Translating gives CASSLGLAGEPSYNEQFF. Using reference TRBV7-2 and TRBJ2-1 for the parts outside the CDR3, the full variable domain is GAGVSQSPSNKVTEKGKDVELRCDPISGHTALYWYRQSLGQGLEFLIYFQGNSAPDKSGLPSDRFSAERTGGSVSTLTIQRTQQEDSAVYLCASSLGLAGEPSYNEQFFGPGTRLTVL.

The chain employs TRBV6-5 and TRBJ1-2, with unresolved D. Germline-derived CDR1 and CDR2 are MNHEY and SVGAGI. Deletions cut 5 bases from V and 8 bases from J, with 12 bases between. This CDR3 region has 12 residues. CDR3 sequence reads: CASSRPPGGYTF. The CDR3 nucleotides are TGTGCCAGCAGTCGGCCTCCAGGAGGCTACACCTTC.

This clone was counted once. The chain links TRBV29-1 to TRBJ2-4; 10 nucleotides line up with TRBD2. Germline-derived CDR1 and CDR2 are SQVTM and ANQGSEA. This CDR3 contains 16 residues. V lost 2 bases and J lost 4; bases outside the gene matches: 8. The CDR3: CSVESSIAGGKNIQYF. The CDR3, as DNA: TGCAGCGTTGAATCGTCGATAGCGGGGGGTAAAAACATTCAGTACTTC.

The J gene is TRBJ2-6, the V gene TRBV7-9; a possible D gene is TRBD1 (6 bases). Germline V gene lookup returns CDR1 SEHNR and CDR2 FQNEAQ (reference sequence). CDR3 length equals 16 residues. V lost 5 bases, J lost 0 bases, and 11 bases lay in between. The CDR3 loop reads CASSQGLSSGANVLTF. The CDR3, as DNA: TGTGCCAGCAGCCAGGGGCTGAGCTCTGGGGCCAACGTCCTGACTTTC.

The chain combines TRBV4-2 with TRBJ2-7; D gene ambiguous. Germline loops: CDR1 LGHNA, CDR2 YNFKEQ. The CDR3 has 16 amino acids. V gave up 2 bases and J gave up 2 bases, with 16 bases separating them. The CDR3 DNA reads as TGTGCCAGCAGCCAAAATGGACCGCTCCTAACCTACGAGCAGTACTTC. This sequence encodes CASSQNGPLLTYEQYF.

This chain joins TRBV27 and TRBJ1-2, with 7 bases fitting TRBD1. The CDR3 spans 14 residues. Germline loops: CDR1 MNHEY, CDR2 SMNVEV (reference sequence). Trimming at V came to 5 bases and at J to 6 bases, leaving 9 bases not matched to a gene. CDR3 sequence (DNA): TGTGCCAGCAGTCCCCGACAGGGATCGGATGGCTACACCTTC. Translated: CASSPRQGSDGYTF.

In its sample, this clone was seen a few times. CDR3 amino acids: CASSVIGQGTGELFF. CDR3 bases: TGTGCCAGCAGTGTCATAGGACAGGGAACCGGGGAGCTGTTTTTT. The chain uses TRBV2 and TRBJ2-2, with TRBD1 matching 8 bases. The J segment lost 5 bases and the V segment lost 4 bases, leaving 6 bases of the junction unmatched. The germline V gene encodes CDR1 SNHLY and CDR2 FYNNEI. The CDR3 extends over 15 amino acids.

CDR3 in DNA: TGTGCCATCAGTGGGGGGATCGGGAACACCGGGGAGCTGTTTTTT. It specifies CAISGGIGNTGELFF. J is TRBJ2-2 and V is TRBV10-3; D may match TRBD1 or TRBD2 (5 bases each). The V gene's germline CDR1 is ENHRY and CDR2 SYGVKD. Trimming left V 4 bases short and J 1 base short, with 10 bases between. The CDR3 is 15 amino acids.

The gene calls are TRBV5-1 and TRBJ2-1; D is unresolved. Germline V gene data show CDR1 as SGHRS and CDR2 as YFSETQ. Deletions cut 0 bases from V and 4 bases from J, with 14 bases between. The CDR3 spans 16 residues. The CDR3 sequence: CASSLEVPPWYNEQFF. The CDR3 DNA sequence: TGCGCCAGCAGCTTGGAAGTTCCACCCTGGTACAATGAGCAGTTCTTC.